These 24 T cell receptor beta chains share one sample of origin, sequenced in a study of graft-versus-host responses after intestinal transplantation. Method: immunoSEQ multiplex PCR; TCRdb's copy keeps in-frame clones and lacks some. The repertoire holds about 120,000 clones, around 92% seen once, with 0.9% to 1.5% in the top ten. For these TCRs, the target antigens are not known. Material: unstimulated CD8+ T cells sorted from spleen or lymph node cells, obtained before transplant. The receptors were sampled from a human donor who was the organ donor for an intestinal transplant.

The gene calls are TRBV10-2 and TRBJ2-5; 10 positions match TRBD1. The CDR3 totals 15 residues. V lost 6 bases, J lost 1 base, and 5 bases stayed unmatched. Germline-derived CDR1 and CDR2 are WSHSY and SAAADI. CDR3 bases: TGCGCCAGCAGGGGGACAGGGGACCCCCAAGAGACCCAGTACTTC. It is translated as CASRGTGDPQETQYF.

This clone turned up a few times. The chain employs TRBV6-5 and TRBJ2-2; D may be TRBD2 (5 bases). CDR3 length: 13 amino acids. Germline V gene lookup returns CDR1 MNHEY and CDR2 SVGAGI. V gave up 2 bases and J gave up 5 bases, with 6 bases separating them. CDR3 sequence (DNA): TGTGCCAGCAGTTACGCGGGTACCGGGGAGCTGTTTTTT. Encoded protein: CASSYAGTGELFF.

About this clone itself: Other DNA sequences in this sample translate to the same CDR3. CDR3 in DNA: TGCGCCAGCAGCCAAGGCAGAACCTACAATGAGCAGTTCTTC. Encoded protein: CASSQGRTYNEQFF. The chain recombines TRBV4-3 with TRBJ2-1; D remains ambiguous. The CDR3 extends over 14 amino acids. CDR1 is LGHNA and CDR2 is YSLEER in the germline V gene. The ends were cut back, 1 base at V and 2 bases at J, with 6 bases in the middle.

A note on this clone: Germline and junction disagree at one end, which may indicate a read error. The J gene is TRBJ1-4, the V gene TRBV11-2, with no clear D. Germline loops: CDR1 SGHAT, CDR2 FQNNGV. The CDR3 has 15 amino acids. CDR3 bases: TGTGTCAGCAGCTTAAGGTCCGGAACTAATGAAAAACTGTTTTTT. Amino acid sequence: CVSSLRSGTNEKLFF.

The chain couples TRBV11-2 to TRBJ2-1; maybe TRBD2 (5 bases). This CDR3 is 15 amino acids long. V lost 4 bases to trimming and J lost 7 bases, with 17 bases between them. Looked up from germline, CDR1 is SGHAT and CDR2 is FQNNGV. The CDR3: CASSYSTEGTNEQFF. In DNA, the CDR3 is TGTGCCAGCAGCTATTCGACCGAGGGTACAAATGAGCAGTTCTTC.

The rearrangement links TRBV5-1 to TRBJ2-7, with 8 positions matching TRBD1. The CDR3 has 15 residues. Trimming removed 0 bases from V and 2 bases from J; junction bases left unmatched: 4. The germline V gene has CDR1 SGHRS and CDR2 YFSETQ. CDR3 residues: CASSLGQGRPYEQYF. DNA for the CDR3: TGCGCCAGCAGCTTGGGACAGGGGCGCCCCTACGAGCAGTACTTC.

This chain uses TRBV5-7 with TRBJ1-1; the D is unclear. TRBV5-7 is designated an ORF whose function remains uncertain. Trimming cost V 5 bases and J 0 bases, with 11 bases left between them. The CDR3 spans 14 residues. CDR3 region: CASSPERVNTEAFF. CDR3 DNA: TGTGCCAGCAGTCCAGAGAGGGTGAACACTGAAGCTTTCTTT.

The chain joins TRBV28 to TRBJ2-7, with 9 bases that match TRBD2. This CDR3 has 15 amino acids. CDR1 is MDHEN and CDR2 is SYDVKM in the germline V gene. After removal of 6 bases from V and 4 bases from J, the junction contained 10 bases not matched to a gene. The CDR3 DNA sequence: TGTGCCAGCAGCCCCTCGGCGGGAGGGCCGTACGAGCAGTACTTC. Translated: CASSPSAGGPYEQYF.

The chain uses TRBV30 and TRBJ2-3; 10 bases agree with TRBD2. This CDR3 comprises 15 residues. V was clipped by 0 bases and J by 3 bases; unmatched bases: 3. Per germline, CDR1 GTSNPN and CDR2 SVGIG (reference sequence). The CDR3 here is CAWSVGSGRTDTQYF. Here the CDR3 DNA reads TGTGCCTGGAGTGTTGGTAGCGGGAGGACAGATACGCAGTATTTT.

This chain connects TRBV6-6 to TRBJ2-1, with 7 nucleotides matching TRBD1. The CDR3 consists of 15 residues. Trimming cost V 6 bases and J 12 bases; bases outside gene matches: 17. Germline CDR1 and CDR2: MNHNY and SVGAGI (reference sequence). CDR3 residues: CASSPGTDDGKGQFF. The CDR3 region has the DNA TGTGCCAGCAGCCCAGGGACAGATGATGGGAAGGGGCAGTTCTTC.

The V gene is TRBV28, the J gene TRBJ2-1, with D perhaps TRBD1 (5 bases). The V gene's germline CDR1 is MDHEN and CDR2 SYDVKM. V was pared by 2 bases and J by 4 bases, with 12 bases between. This CDR3 spans 15 amino acids. In DNA, the CDR3 is TGTGCCAGCAGTTTAGATGAGACAGCTTACAATGAGCAGTTCTTC. Translated, it gives CASSLDETAYNEQFF.

CDR3 nucleotides: TGCGCCAGCAGCCAAGATCATTGGGGTTTGGGGCAGCCCCAGCATTTT. As protein: CASSQDHWGLGQPQHF. The rearrangement uses TRBV4-3 and TRBJ1-5; no clear D gene. This CDR3 is 16 amino acids long. Germline V gene data show CDR1 as LGHNA and CDR2 as YSLEER. Trimming took 0 bases from V and 7 from J, leaving 16 bases between them.

The rearrangement uses TRBV4-3 and TRBJ2-1; 12 nucleotides align to TRBD2. In germline, CDR1 is LGHNA, CDR2 YSLEER. The CDR3 runs to 16 residues. J was trimmed by 9 bases and V by 3 bases; bases with no gene match: 9. This chain's CDR3 is CASSQDLAGGLSEQFF. CDR3 DNA: TGCGCCAGCAGCCAGGACCTAGCGGGAGGGCTCTCTGAGCAGTTCTTC.

This rearrangement joins TRBV6-6 to TRBJ2-5; tentative D call: TRBD2 (6 bases). Germline CDR1 is MNHNY and CDR2 is SVGAGI (reference sequence). The V gene lost 2 bases and the J gene lost 5 bases, with 15 bases spanning the gap. The CDR3 runs to 15 residues. In DNA, the CDR3 is TGTGCCAGCAGTTACCTCCGGGGAGGTGGCGAGACCCAGTACTTC. Translating it yields CASSYLRGGGETQYF.

The rearrangement links TRBV7-6 to TRBJ2-2; D remains ambiguous. Germline V gene sequence: CDR1 SGHVS, CDR2 FNYEAQ. The V end lost 2 bases, the J end lost 5 bases, and 9 bases lay between the germline ends. The CDR3 sequence is 14 residues long. In nucleotides, the CDR3 is TGTGCCAGCAGCTTAACGAAAGGGACCGGGGAGCTGTTTTTT. Its translation: CASSLTKGTGELFF.

J is TRBJ2-5 and V is TRBV4-1; D tentatively fits TRBD1 or TRBD2 (5 bases each). Germline CDR1 and CDR2: MGHRA and YSYEKL. V was clipped by 1 base and J by 7 bases, with 19 bases between them. This CDR3 has 16 amino acids. CDR3 region: CASSQAQGRDQGTQYF. Here the CDR3 DNA reads TGCGCCAGCAGCCAAGCCCAGGGAAGGGACCAGGGGACCCAGTACTTC.

V and J are TRBV7-6 and TRBJ2-1; tentatively, D is TRBD2 (5 bases). The CDR3 is 14 amino acids. Deletions cut 1 base from V and 4 bases from J, with 8 bases between. Germline CDR1 and CDR2: SGHVS and FNYEAQ. The CDR3 loop reads CASSLVGGYNEQFF. The DNA for the CDR3 is TGTGCCAGCAGCTTAGTGGGCGGGTACAATGAGCAGTTCTTC. The complete variable domain, with remaining parts taken from reference TRBV7-6 and TRBJ2-1, reads GAGVSQSPRYKVTKRGQDVALRCDPISGHVSLYWYRQALGQGPEFLTYFNYEAQQDKSGLPNDRFSAERPEGSISTLTIQRTEQRDSAMYRCASSLVGGYNEQFFGPGTRLTVL.

The V call is TRBV7-9, the J call TRBJ2-5, with D uncertain. This CDR3 is built from 14 residues. Germline-derived CDR1 and CDR2 are SEHNR and FQNEAQ (reference sequence). Trimming took off 1 base at V and 3 bases at J, with 9 bases between the two ends. The CDR3 DNA sequence: TGTGCCAGCAGCTTAGTGACACCCGAAGAGACCCAGTACTTC. It specifies CASSLVTPEETQYF. Full variable domain (rest looked up from reference TRBV7-9 and TRBJ2-5): DTGVSQNPRHKITKRGQNVTFRCDPISEHNRLYWYRQTLGQGPEFLTYFQNEAQLEKSRLLSDRFSAERPKGSFSTLEIQRTEQGDSAMYLCASSLVTPEETQYFGPGTRLLVL.

This chain connects TRBV6-1 to TRBJ2-7; no clear D. The CDR3 length is 12 residues. The V end lost 2 bases, the J end lost 5 bases, and 7 bases lay between the germline ends. CDR1 is MNHNS, CDR2 SASEGT, per germline. The CDR3 reads CASSEMGNEQYF. For the CDR3, the DNA is TGTGCCAGCAGTGAAATGGGGAACGAGCAGTACTTC.

The chain employs TRBV5-5 and TRBJ1-2, with a possible D match to TRBD1 (6 bases). V gave up 2 bases and J gave up 0 bases, with 14 bases separating them. CDR1 and CDR2 from the germline V gene are SGHKS and YYEKEE (reference sequence). CDR3 length: 16 amino acids. For the CDR3, the DNA is TGTGCCAGCAGCTTAGGCGTAACAGGGACTAACTATGGCTACACCTTC. Translated, it gives CASSLGVTGTNYGYTF.

This clone was observed a single time. V is TRBV6-1 and J is TRBJ1-1; 8 nucleotides line up with TRBD1. Trimming removed 5 bases from V and 0 bases from J; junction bases left unmatched: 2. The CDR3 has 14 amino acids. Per the germline V gene, CDR1 is MNHNS and CDR2 is SASEGT. This chain's CDR3 is CASSWTGMNTEAFF. In DNA, the CDR3 is TGTGCCAGCAGTTGGACAGGGATGAACACTGAAGCTTTCTTT.

This clone was recorded only once. The chain joins TRBV27 to TRBJ1-2, with D perhaps TRBD1 (6 bases). CDR3 size: 13 residues. The germline V gene encodes CDR1 MNHEY and CDR2 SMNVEV (reference sequence). V lost 3 bases and J lost 3, with 8 bases in between. CDR3 DNA: TGTGCCAGCAGTTTTGAGGGGGACTATGGCTACACCTTC. It translates to CASSFEGDYGYTF.

V gene TRBV19 combines with J gene TRBJ2-5; 12 positions agree with TRBD2. The CDR3 consists of 15 residues. The V gene's germline CDR1 is LNHDA and CDR2 SQIVND (reference sequence). V shed 5 bases, J shed 5 bases, and the junction held 6 bases outside the gene matches. CDR3 protein: CASSETSGGIETQYF. DNA of the CDR3: TGTGCCAGTAGTGAGACTAGCGGGGGCATCGAGACCCAGTACTTC.

This CDR3 is CASSAHSTDTQYF. CDR3 nucleotide sequence: TGTGCCAGCAGCGCACATAGCACAGATACGCAGTATTTT. This rearrangement joins TRBV9 to TRBJ2-3; no definite D call. The CDR3 has 13 residues. V shed 3 bases and J shed 0 bases, with 5 bases lying between them. In germline, CDR1 is SGDLS, CDR2 YYNGEE.